The clone carrying this T cell receptor (beta chain) was counted a single time. Trimming left V 1 base short and J 0 bases short, with 11 bases between. This CDR3 is built from 16 residues. Alongside a J-beta primer mix, a sample-barcoded 5' primer served in a second PCR lasting about 6 to 11 cycles. From the 5' RACE reads, TCRdb called clonotypes with MiXCR, one entry per CDR3 protein. The profile shows 790,000 or so distinct CDR3 sequences, more than 50% of them singletons. These data are taken from a study of blood T cells in healthy people across ages. Sequencing was carried out using blood. This receptor was identified in a man in his forties in good health. This sequence joins TRBV12-3 or TRBV12-4 and TRBJ2-3; D is unresolved. CDR3 sequence (DNA): TGTGCCAGCAGTTTAGGGTTACGGCCGAGCACAGATACGCAGTATTTT. Translation: CASSLGLRPSTDTQYF.